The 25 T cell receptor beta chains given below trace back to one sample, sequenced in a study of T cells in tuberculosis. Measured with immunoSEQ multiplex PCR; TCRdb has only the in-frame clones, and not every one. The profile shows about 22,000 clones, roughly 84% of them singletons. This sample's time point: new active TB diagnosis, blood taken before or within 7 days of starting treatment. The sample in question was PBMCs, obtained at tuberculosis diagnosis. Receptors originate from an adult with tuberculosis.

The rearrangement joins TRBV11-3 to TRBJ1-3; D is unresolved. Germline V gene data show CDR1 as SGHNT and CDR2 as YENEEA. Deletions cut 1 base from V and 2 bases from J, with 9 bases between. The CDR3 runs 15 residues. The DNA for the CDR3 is TGTGCCAGCAGCTTAGCCGGCGGTGCTGGAAACACCATATATTTT. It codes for CASSLAGGAGNTIYF.

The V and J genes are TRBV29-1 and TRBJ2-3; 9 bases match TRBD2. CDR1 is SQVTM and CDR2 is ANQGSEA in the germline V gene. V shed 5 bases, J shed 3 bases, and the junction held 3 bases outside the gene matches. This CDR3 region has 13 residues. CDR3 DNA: TGCAGCGTTCGGGCGGGGGGGACAGATACGCAGTATTTT. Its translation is CSVRAGGTDTQYF.

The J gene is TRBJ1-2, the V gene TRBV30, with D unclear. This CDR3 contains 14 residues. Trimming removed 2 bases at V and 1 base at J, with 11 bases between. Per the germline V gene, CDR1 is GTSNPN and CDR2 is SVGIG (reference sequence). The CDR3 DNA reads TGTGCCTGGAGTCCCCTATCAGGTAACTATGGCTACACCTTC. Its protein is CAWSPLSGNYGYTF.

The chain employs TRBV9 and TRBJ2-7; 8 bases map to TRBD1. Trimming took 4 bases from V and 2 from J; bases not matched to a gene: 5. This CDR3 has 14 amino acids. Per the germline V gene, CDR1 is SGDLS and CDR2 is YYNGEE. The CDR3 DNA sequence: TGTGCCAGCAGCACGGGACAGGCGGCCTACGAGCAGTACTTC. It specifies CASSTGQAAYEQYF. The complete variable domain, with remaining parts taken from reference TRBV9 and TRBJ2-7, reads DSGVTQTPKHLITATGQRVTLRCSPRSGDLSVYWYQQSLDQGLQFLIQYYNGEERAKGNILERFSAQQFPDLHSELNLSSLELGDSALYFCASSTGQAAYEQYFGPGTRLTVT.

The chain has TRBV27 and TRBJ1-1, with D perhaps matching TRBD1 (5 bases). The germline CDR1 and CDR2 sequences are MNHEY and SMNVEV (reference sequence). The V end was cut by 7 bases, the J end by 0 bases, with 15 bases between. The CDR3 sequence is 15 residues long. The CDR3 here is CASNFLGGMNTEAFF. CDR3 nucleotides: TGTGCCAGCAATTTCCTCGGGGGGATGAACACTGAAGCTTTCTTT.

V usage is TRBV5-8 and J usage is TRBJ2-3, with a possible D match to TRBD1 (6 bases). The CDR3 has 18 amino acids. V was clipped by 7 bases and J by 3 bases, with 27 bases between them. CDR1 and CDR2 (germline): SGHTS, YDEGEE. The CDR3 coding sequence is TGTGCCAGCGGAGCGGAGTTACAGGGCCTTATAGCGACAGATACGCAGTATTTT. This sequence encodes CASGAELQGLIATDTQYF.

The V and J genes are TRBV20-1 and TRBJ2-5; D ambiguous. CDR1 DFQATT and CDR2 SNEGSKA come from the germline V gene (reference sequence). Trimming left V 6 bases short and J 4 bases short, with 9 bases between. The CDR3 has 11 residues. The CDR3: CSAWNRETQYF. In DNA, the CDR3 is TGCAGTGCATGGAACAGAGAGACCCAGTACTTC.

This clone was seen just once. CDR3 nucleotide sequence: TGTGCCAGCAGTGACTCGATTCGTGAGAGCTCCTACAATGAGCAGTTCTTC. This gives the protein CASSDSIRESSYNEQFF. V gene TRBV6-4 combines with J gene TRBJ2-1; D is undetermined. CDR3 length: 17 residues. V dropped 0 bases and J dropped 0 bases, with 12 bases sitting between them. Germline-derived CDR1 and CDR2 are MRHNA and SNTAGT.

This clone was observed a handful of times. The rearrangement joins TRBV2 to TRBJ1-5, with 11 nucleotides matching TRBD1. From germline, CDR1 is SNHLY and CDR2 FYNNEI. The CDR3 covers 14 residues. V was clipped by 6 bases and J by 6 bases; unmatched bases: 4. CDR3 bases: TGTGCCAGCAGGGACAGGGGGCGGCTTCAGCCCCAGCATTTT. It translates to CASRDRGRLQPQHF.

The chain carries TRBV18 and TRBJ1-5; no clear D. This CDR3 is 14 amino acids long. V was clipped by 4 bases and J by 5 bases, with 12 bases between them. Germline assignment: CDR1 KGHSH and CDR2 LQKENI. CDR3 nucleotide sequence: TGTGCCAGCTCACAGGGAGGGAACGATCAGCCCCAGCATTTT. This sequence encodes CASSQGGNDQPQHF.

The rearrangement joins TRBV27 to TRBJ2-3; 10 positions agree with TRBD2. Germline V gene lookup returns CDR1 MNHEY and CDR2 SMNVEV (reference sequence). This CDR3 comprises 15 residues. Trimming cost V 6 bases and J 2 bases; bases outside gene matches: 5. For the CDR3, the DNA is TGTGCCAGCAGCAAGCGGGGGGGCGTCACAGATACGCAGTATTTT. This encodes CASSKRGGVTDTQYF.

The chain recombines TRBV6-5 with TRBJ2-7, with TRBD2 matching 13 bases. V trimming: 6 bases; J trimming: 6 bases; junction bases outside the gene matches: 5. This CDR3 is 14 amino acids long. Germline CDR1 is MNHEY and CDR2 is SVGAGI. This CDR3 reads CASSPRTSGSEQYF. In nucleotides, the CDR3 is TGTGCCAGCAGCCCCCGGACTAGCGGGAGCGAGCAGTACTTC.

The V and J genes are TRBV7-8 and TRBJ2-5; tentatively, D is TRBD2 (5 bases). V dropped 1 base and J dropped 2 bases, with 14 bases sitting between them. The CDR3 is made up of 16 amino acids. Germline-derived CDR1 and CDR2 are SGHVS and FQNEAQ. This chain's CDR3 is CASSLGLLGKQETQYF. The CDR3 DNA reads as TGTGCCAGCAGCTTAGGTCTACTCGGGAAACAAGAGACCCAGTACTTC.

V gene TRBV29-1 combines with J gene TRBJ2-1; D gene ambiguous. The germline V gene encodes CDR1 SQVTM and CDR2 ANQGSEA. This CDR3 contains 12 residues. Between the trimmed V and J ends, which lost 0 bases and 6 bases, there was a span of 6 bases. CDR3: CSVEDQINEQFF. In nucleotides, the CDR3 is TGCAGCGTTGAAGATCAGATCAATGAGCAGTTCTTC.

CDR3 region: CASSPPLRGGGYTF. The CDR3 nucleotides are TGTGCCAGCAGTCCCCCCCTGCGTGGTGGTGGCTACACCTTC. The chain is built from TRBV6-6 and TRBJ1-2; D call uncertain. This CDR3 contains 14 residues. Germline V gene data show CDR1 as MNHNY and CDR2 as SVGAGI (reference sequence). The V and J ends lost 5 bases and 7 bases respectively, with 17 bases between them.

CDR3 sequence reads: CASSEGRGEAFF. CDR3 bases: TGTGCCAGCAGTGAGGGAAGGGGTGAAGCTTTCTTT. The chain carries TRBV6-1 and TRBJ1-1, with TRBD1 as a possible D gene (5 bases). Per germline, CDR1 MNHNS and CDR2 SASEGT. Trimming shortened V by 3 bases and J by 7 bases, and 9 bases separated the two germline ends. CDR3 length: 12 residues.

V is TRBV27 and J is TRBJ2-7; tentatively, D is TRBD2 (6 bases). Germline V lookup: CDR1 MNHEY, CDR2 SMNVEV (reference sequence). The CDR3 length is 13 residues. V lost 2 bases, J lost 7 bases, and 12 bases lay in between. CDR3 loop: CASSLDGGLEQYF. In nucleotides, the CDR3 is TGTGCCAGCAGTTTAGACGGGGGATTAGAGCAGTACTTC.

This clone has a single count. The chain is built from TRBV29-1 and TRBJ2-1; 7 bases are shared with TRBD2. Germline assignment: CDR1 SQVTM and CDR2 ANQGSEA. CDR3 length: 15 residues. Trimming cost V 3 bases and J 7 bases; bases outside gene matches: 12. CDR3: CSVEFGEGTVNEQFF. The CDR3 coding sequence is TGCAGCGTTGAGTTCGGGGAGGGAACTGTGAATGAGCAGTTCTTC.

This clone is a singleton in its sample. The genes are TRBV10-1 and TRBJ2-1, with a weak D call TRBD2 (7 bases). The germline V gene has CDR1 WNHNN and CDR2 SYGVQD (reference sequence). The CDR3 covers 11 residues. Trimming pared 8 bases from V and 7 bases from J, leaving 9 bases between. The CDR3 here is CASAGANEQFF. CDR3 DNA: TGCGCCAGCGCGGGGGCAAATGAGCAGTTCTTC.

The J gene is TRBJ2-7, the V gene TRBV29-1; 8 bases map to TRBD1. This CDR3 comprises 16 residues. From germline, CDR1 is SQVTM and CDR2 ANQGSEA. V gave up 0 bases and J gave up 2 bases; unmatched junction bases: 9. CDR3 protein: CSVEDTTGVSTYEQYF. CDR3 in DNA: TGCAGCGTTGAAGACACGACAGGGGTTAGCACCTACGAGCAGTACTTC.

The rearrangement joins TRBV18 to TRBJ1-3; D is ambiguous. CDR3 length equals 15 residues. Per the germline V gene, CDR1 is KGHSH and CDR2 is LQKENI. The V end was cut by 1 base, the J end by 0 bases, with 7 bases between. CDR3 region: CASSPLASSGNTIYF. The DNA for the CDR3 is TGTGCCAGCTCACCACTCGCCAGCTCTGGAAACACCATATATTTT.

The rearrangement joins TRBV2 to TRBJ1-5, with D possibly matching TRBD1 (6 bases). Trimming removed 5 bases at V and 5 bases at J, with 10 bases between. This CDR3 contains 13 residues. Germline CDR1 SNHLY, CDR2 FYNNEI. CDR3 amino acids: CASSRRTDQPQHF. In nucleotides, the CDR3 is TGTGCCAGCAGTCGGAGGACAGATCAGCCCCAGCATTTT.

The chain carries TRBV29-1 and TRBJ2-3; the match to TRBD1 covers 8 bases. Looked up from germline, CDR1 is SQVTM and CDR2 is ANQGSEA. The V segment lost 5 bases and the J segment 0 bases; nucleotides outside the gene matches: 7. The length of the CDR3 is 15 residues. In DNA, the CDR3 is TGCAGCGTTAAAGGGACAGGAACTAGCACAGATACGCAGTATTTT. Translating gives CSVKGTGTSTDTQYF.

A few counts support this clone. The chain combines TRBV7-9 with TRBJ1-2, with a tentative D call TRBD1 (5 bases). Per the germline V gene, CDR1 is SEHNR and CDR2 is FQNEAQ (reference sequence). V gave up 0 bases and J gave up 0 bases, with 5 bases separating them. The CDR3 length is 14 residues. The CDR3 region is CASSLATANYGYTF. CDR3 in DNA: TGTGCCAGCAGCTTAGCGACAGCTAACTATGGCTACACCTTC.

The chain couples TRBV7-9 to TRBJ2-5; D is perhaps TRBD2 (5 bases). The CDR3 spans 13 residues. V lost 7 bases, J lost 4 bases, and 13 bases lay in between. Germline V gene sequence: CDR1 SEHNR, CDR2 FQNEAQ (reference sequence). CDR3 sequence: CASTRGAGETQYF. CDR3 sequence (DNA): TGTGCCAGCACCCGGGGAGCAGGAGAGACCCAGTACTTC. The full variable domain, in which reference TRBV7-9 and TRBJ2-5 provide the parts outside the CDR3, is DTGVSQNPRHKITKRGQNVTFRCDPISEHNRLYWYRQTLGQGPEFLTYFQNEAQLEKSRLLSDRFSAERPKGSFSTLEIQRTEQGDSAMYLCASTRGAGETQYFGPGTRLLVL.